The clone carrying this T cell receptor beta chain was detected once. Germline V gives CDR1 SEHNR, CDR2 FQNEAQ (reference sequence). J was trimmed by 9 bases and V by 5 bases; bases with no gene match: 3. The CDR3 length is 13 residues. TCRdb processed the multiplex PCR reads anew with MiXCR; each CDR3 protein has one entry. Among over 150,000 distinct CDR3 sequences listed, approximately 33% were seen once. The data were taken from a study of breast tumors, draining lymph nodes, adjacent tissues. Breast cancer patients provided tissue from their axillary draining lymph nodes. The sequencing sample was made of axillary lymph node tissue. The genes are TRBV7-9 and TRBJ2-1; TRBD2 matches 11 bases. This TCR derives from a female donor with breast cancer. Some clones in this sample may be carry-over from other donors' samples. DNA for the CDR3: TGTGCCAGCAGCACTAGCGGGAGCCTTGAGCAGTTCTTC. Translated: CASSTSGSLEQFF.